This T cell receptor beta chain came from a study of regulatory T cells in long-lasting Graves disease. Time point specified: newly diagnosed GD, antithyroid drugs for less than 3 months. Isolated PBMC RNA provided the starting material for the TCR library. Combining iRepertoire HTBI primers with Arm-PCR of CDR3 regions, the authors built TCR beta libraries. One entry per CDR3 protein, called by TCRdb with MiXCR from the multiplex PCR reads. The sample includes 350,000 to 550,000 distinct CDR3 sequences, 14% of them seen just once. Trimming removed 3 bases from V and 7 bases from J, with 10 bases in between. In germline, CDR1 is SGHNT, CDR2 YYREEE (reference sequence). This CDR3 has 12 residues. This clonotype was picked up a small number of times. This sample also appeared in a second study, on T cells in Graves' hyperthyroidism and ophthalmopathy. Per that study: Most clonotypes expanded in thyroid above 0.001 were likewise present in blood.

V gene TRBV5-4 combines with J gene TRBJ1-2, with TRBD1 as a possible D gene (5 bases). The starting material was peripheral blood mononuclear cells (PBMCs), obtained at new diagnosis, from a patient treated with antithyroid drugs. The source of this sequence is a woman aged 45-65 years with Graves disease. The CDR3 loop is CASSWGTGGYTF. CDR3 DNA: TGTGCCAGCAGCTGGGGGACGGGTGGCTACACCTTC.